The 15 T cell receptor beta chains below were found in one sample sequenced in a study of blood T cell repertoires in COVID-19. TCRdb's copy holds only in-frame clones and misses some; the assay was immunoSEQ multiplex PCR. The table records 200,000 to 300,000 clones, 70% to 90% of them present only once. The sample comprised PBMCs or T cells enriched from blood (not recorded which). The origin of the receptors is a woman aged 40-49 years with acute COVID-19.

This clone was observed a handful of times. A junction boundary mismatches the germline segment, possibly from a read error. V gene TRBV7-7 combines with J gene TRBJ2-1; TRBD2 aligns across 8 bases. Germline-derived CDR1 and CDR2 are SSHAT and FNYEAQ (reference sequence). The length of the CDR3 is 15 residues. The CDR3 sequence: CASSLSLAGGNEQFF. The CDR3 nucleotides read TGTGCTAGCAGCTTAAGCTTGGCGGGGGGCAATGAGCAGTTCTTC.

V is TRBV27 and J is TRBJ1-2, with D perhaps TRBD1 (5 bases). Germline lookup yields CDR1 MNHEY and CDR2 SMNVEV (reference sequence). The CDR3 consists of 15 residues. The V end lost 0 bases, the J end lost 7 bases, and 15 bases lay between the germline ends. In DNA, the CDR3 is TGTGCCAGCAGTTTATCAATGGGGGGGAAGGCTGGCTACACCTTC. Residues: CASSLSMGGKAGYTF.

This chain joins TRBV7-2 and TRBJ1-1; 9 bases agree with TRBD1. The J segment lost 5 bases and the V segment lost 4 bases, leaving 5 bases of the junction unmatched. Per germline, CDR1 SGHTA and CDR2 FQGNSA. The CDR3 sequence is 14 residues long. The CDR3 DNA reads TGTGCCAGCAGCTACAGGGGGCTGGGTACTGAAGCTTTCTTT. Its translation: CASSYRGLGTEAFF.

The chain uses TRBV5-1 and TRBJ2-3; tentative D call: TRBD1 (5 bases). The CDR3 sequence is 15 residues long. The germline CDR1 and CDR2 sequences are SGHRS and YFSETQ. Trimming took 4 bases from V and 0 from J, leaving 12 bases between them. The DNA for the CDR3 is TGCGCCAGCAGCGCGCGACAGACTAGCACAGATACGCAGTATTTT. This gives the protein CASSARQTSTDTQYF.

The genes are TRBV5-4 and TRBJ2-7, with D possibly matching TRBD2 (6 bases). V lost 2 bases to trimming and J lost 0 bases, with 12 bases between them. The length of the CDR3 is 15 residues. Germline CDR1 SGHNT, CDR2 YYREEE (reference sequence). Here the CDR3 DNA reads TGTGCCAGCAGCTTACCCGGGACTCCCTCCTACGAGCAGTACTTC. Encoded protein: CASSLPGTPSYEQYF.

This clone was seen once. The chain recombines TRBV18 with TRBJ1-5; D unclear. Deletions cut 0 bases from V and 4 bases from J, with 7 bases between. The CDR3 runs to 14 residues. Looked up from germline, CDR1 is KGHSH and CDR2 is LQKENI. The CDR3 here is CASSPPGRNQPQHF. The DNA of the CDR3 is TGTGCCAGCTCACCACCAGGGAGGAATCAGCCCCAGCATTTT.

This clone turned up a few times. The chain combines TRBV9 with TRBJ2-3, with 8 bases matching TRBD2. Unmatched junction bases numbered 5, after V lost 2 bases and J lost 0 bases. The V gene's germline CDR1 is SGDLS and CDR2 YYNGEE. The CDR3 sequence is 16 residues long. This chain's CDR3 is CASSVWTSRSTDTQYF. CDR3 DNA sequence: TGTGCCAGCAGCGTCTGGACTAGCAGAAGCACAGATACGCAGTATTTT.

The rearrangement joins TRBV5-4 to TRBJ2-5; TRBD2 matches at 10 bases. The germline V gene encodes CDR1 SGHNT and CDR2 YYREEE (reference sequence). J lost 0 bases, V lost 4 bases, and 9 bases had no gene match. The CDR3 runs to 17 residues. The CDR3 reads CASSAKVLAGNQETQYF. The CDR3 nucleotides are TGTGCCAGCAGCGCCAAAGTACTAGCGGGGAACCAAGAGACCCAGTACTTC.

The gene calls are TRBV6-5 and TRBJ2-3; 8 bases are shared with TRBD2. Germline V CDR1 and CDR2: MNHEY, SVGAGI. The CDR3 spans 15 residues. CDR3: CVVAGAPPGGDTQYF. In nucleotides, the CDR3 is TGTGTGGTGGCGGGAGCCCCTCCGGGGGGGGATACGCAGTATTTT.

The rearrangement uses TRBV25-1 and TRBJ1-2; TRBD1 is a possible D gene (6 bases). CDR1 is MGHDK, CDR2 SYGVNS, per germline. This CDR3 region has 11 residues. V dropped 5 bases and J dropped 8 bases, with 9 bases sitting between them. The CDR3 loop reads CASSTGYGYTF. CDR3 sequence (DNA): TGTGCCAGCAGTACAGGGTACGGCTACACCTTC.

The chain uses TRBV30 and TRBJ2-2, with D possibly matching TRBD1 (6 bases). CDR3 length: 15 amino acids. Trimming left V 1 base short and J 0 bases short, with 9 bases between. Germline CDR1 reads GTSNPN; CDR2 reads SVGIG (reference sequence). The CDR3 region is CAWSGTGPNTGELFF. CDR3 coding DNA: TGTGCCTGGAGTGGAACAGGGCCGAACACCGGGGAGCTGTTTTTT. Full variable domain (rest looked up from reference TRBV30 and TRBJ2-2): SQTIHQWPATLVQPVGSPLSLECTVEGTSNPNLYWYRQAAGRGLQLLFYSVGIGQISSEVPQNLSASRPQDRQFILSSKKLLLSDSGFYLCAWSGTGPNTGELFFGEGSRLTVL.

This chain connects TRBV24-1 to TRBJ2-3; D might be TRBD2 (5 bases). The V end was cut by 7 bases, the J end by 4 bases, with 17 bases between. This CDR3 has 15 amino acids. Germline CDR1 is KGHDR and CDR2 is SFDVKD. The chain's CDR3 is CATSPGQRLADTQYF. As DNA, the CDR3 is TGTGCCACCAGCCCGGGCCAGCGGCTTGCAGATACGCAGTATTTT.

This sequence joins TRBV7-8 and TRBJ2-2, with 11 bases lining up with TRBD1. The CDR3 is 16 residues long. V shed 2 bases, J shed 9 bases, and the junction held 8 bases outside the gene matches. Looked up from germline, CDR1 is SGHVS and CDR2 is FQNEAQ. In nucleotides, the CDR3 is TGTGCCAGCAGCTTATTCGGGACAGGGGGAACCAGGGAGCTGTTTTTT. It codes for CASSLFGTGGTRELFF.

The gene calls are TRBV19 and TRBJ1-4; D is unclear. This CDR3 spans 19 amino acids. Trimming removed 3 bases from V and 0 bases from J, with 20 bases in between. Germline V gives CDR1 LNHDA, CDR2 SQIVND (reference sequence). The CDR3: CASSISATSAQATNEKLFF. Written as DNA, the CDR3 is TGTGCCAGTAGTATTTCGGCGACTTCTGCACAAGCAACTAATGAAAAACTGTTTTTT.

The chain couples TRBV5-8 to TRBJ2-3; a possible D gene is TRBD1 (6 bases). V lost 2 bases, J lost 9 bases, and 10 bases lay in between. The CDR3 covers 12 residues. Germline V CDR1 and CDR2: SGHTS, YDEGEE. The CDR3 region has the DNA TGTGCCAGCAGCTTTACCGGGACAACGCAGTATTTT. Protein product: CASSFTGTTQYF.